These T cell receptor beta chains were read from a single sample in a study of blood T cell repertoires in COVID-19. Produced via immunoSEQ multiplex PCR; TCRdb's table is partial and in-frame only. The table shows approximately 54,000 clones, with approximately 80% occurring only once. Sequencing was done on a sample of peripheral blood. These receptors were collected from a woman aged 55-75 years with acute or convalescent COVID-19. Each CDR3 is given with its conserved first and last residue. D genes are given only for firm matches. Rows may omit the clone size; those that give it use once, few, many or a size class.

J gene,clone size,D gene,V gene,CDR3 DNA,CDR3 protein
TRBJ1-1,-,TRBD1,TRBV5-1,TGCGCCAGCAGCTTGGGGGTACTGACAGGGAGGAGTGACACTGAAGCTTTCTTT,CASSLGVLTGRSDTEAFF
TRBJ1-1,-,-,TRBV5-6,TGTGCCAGCAGCTATGACAGCAACACTGAAGCTTTCTTT,CASSYDSNTEAFF
TRBJ2-1,few,TRBD1,TRBV6-1,TGTGCCAGCAGTGAGTTGGCAGGGGGCAACAATGAGCAGTTCTTC,CASSELAGGNNEQFF
TRBJ1-2,-,-,TRBV12-3/TRBV12-4,TGTGCCAGCAGCCCCTGGCAGGGGAGAGGCTACACCTTC,CASSPWQGRGYTF
TRBJ2-3,-,TRBD1,TRBV30,TGTGCCTGGAGTCCTGGACAGGCATCAGATACGCAGTATTTT,CAWSPGQASDTQYF
TRBJ2-4,-,-,TRBV7-9,TGTGCCAGCAGCCCTACAGGGAACCAAAACATTCAGTACTTC,CASSPTGNQNIQYF
TRBJ1-1,few,-,TRBV6-1,TGTGCCAGCAGTGAAGTTGGTACTAACACTGAAGCTTTCTTT,CASSEVGTNTEAFF
TRBJ1-2,-,-,TRBV9,TGTGCCAGCAGCGCAGGGACACCGGCTAACTATGGCTACACCTTC,CASSAGTPANYGYTF
TRBJ1-6,-,TRBD1,TRBV5-5,TGTGCCAGCAGCTCCTCCACGACAGGGTCGTCACCCCTCCACTTT,CASSSSTTGSSPLHF
TRBJ1-1,-,-,TRBV29-1,TGCAGCGCCCTCAGATCCGAAGCTTTCTTT,CSALRSEAFF
TRBJ2-1,-,TRBD2,TRBV18,TGTGCCAGCTCACTGTCTAGCGGGAGGGCCAATGAGCAGTTCTTC,CASSLSSGRANEQFF
TRBJ2-4,-,TRBD2,TRBV10-2,TGCGCCAGCAGTGCGGGACTAGCAGGGACTCTAGCCAAAAACATTCAGTACTTC,CASSAGLAGTLAKNIQYF
TRBJ1-3,-,TRBD1,TRBV5-4,TGTGCCAGCAGCACCTCGGACAGGAGGGGAAACACCATATATTTT,CASSTSDRRGNTIYF
TRBJ1-4,-,TRBD1,TRBV4-1,TGCGCCAGCAGCCAACTTAACCGGGACAGGGTGTATGAAAAACTGTTTTTT,CASSQLNRDRVYEKLFF
TRBJ2-2,once,-,TRBV13,TGTGCCAGCAGCTTAGCCCGCGCCGGGGAGCTGTTTTTT,CASSLARAGELFF
TRBJ1-2,-,TRBD1,TRBV5-4,TGTGCCAGCAGCTTGCCGGGACAGGTCTATGGCTACACCTTC,CASSLPGQVYGYTF
TRBJ2-5,-,-,TRBV11-2,TGTGCCAGCAGCGCCGACAGGGAGGCAGGGACCCAGTACTTC,CASSADREAGTQYF
TRBJ2-1,-,TRBD2,TRBV27,TGTGCCAGCAGTAGATACGATTATCGACCGGGACTAGCGGCAAGCTCCTACAATGAGCAGTTCTTC,CASSRYDYRPGLAASSYNEQFF
TRBJ2-1,-,TRBD1,TRBV29-1,TGCAGCGTTCCCGACAGGGTTTCCTACAATGAGCAGTTCTTC,CSVPDRVSYNEQFF
TRBJ2-2,-,-,TRBV30,TGTGCCTGGAGAAAGTCAGGGTTCGGCACCGGGGAGCTGTTTTTT,CAWRKSGFGTGELFF
TRBJ1-3,-,TRBD1,TRBV18,TGTGCCAGCCAGGGGGACGGCTCTGGAAACACCATATATTTT,CASQGDGSGNTIYF
TRBJ1-5,-,-,TRBV9,TGTGCCAGCAGCCCCGAAGGTATCGGGAATCAGCCCCAGCATTTT,CASSPEGIGNQPQHF
TRBJ1-1,-,-,TRBV18,TGTGCCAGCTCACGTCGACGGGGTTCGGACACTGAAGCTTTCTTT,CASSRRRGSDTEAFF
TRBJ1-1,-,-,TRBV30,TGTGCCTGGACCGGGGAGGGGCACACTGAAGCTTTCTTT,CAWTGEGHTEAFF
TRBJ1-1,once,TRBD1,TRBV5-1,TGCGCCAGCAGCTTATCGCTTGACAGGGACGCTTTCTTT,CASSLSLDRDAFF
TRBJ2-3,-,-,TRBV24-1,TGTGCCACCGGCAGCACTAGCAACGAAATATATACGCAGTATTTT,CATGSTSNEIYTQYF
TRBJ2-7,-,TRBD1,TRBV5-1,TGCGCCAGCAGCCGTACGGGACAGGAAACCTACGAGCAGTACTTC,CASSRTGQETYEQYF
TRBJ1-1,-,-,TRBV9,TGTGCCAGCAGCACCGACAGGTCTCACACTGAAGCTTTCTTT,CASSTDRSHTEAFF
TRBJ1-6,-,-,TRBV14,TGTGCCAGCAGCCACCGGGACACCTATTCACCCCTCCACTTT,CASSHRDTYSPLHF
TRBJ2-7,once,TRBD1,TRBV28,TGTGCCAGCCACACCACCGGGACAGGGAAGCAGTACTTC,CASHTTGTGKQYF
TRBJ2-2,-,TRBD1,TRBV6-6,TGTGCCAGCAGTTACAACAGGGGGCAAACCGGGGAGCTGTTTTTT,CASSYNRGQTGELFF
TRBJ2-2,-,-,TRBV7-9,TGTGCCAGCAGCTTACTGGAGGGCGGGGAGCTGTTTTTT,CASSLLEGGELFF
TRBJ2-1,-,TRBD2,TRBV24-1,TGTGCCACCAGTGATTTCTCGGGGGGGCATTTGTATGAGCAGTTCTTC,CATSDFSGGHLYEQFF
TRBJ2-3,-,TRBD2,TRBV3-1/TRBV3-2,TGTGCCAGCAGCCAAGCTAGCGGGAACACAGATACGCAGTATTTT,CASSQASGNTDTQYF